This T cell receptor beta chain was recovered during a study of T cell responses to AZD1222 COVID-19 vaccine. The CDR3 runs to 13 residues. V was clipped by 0 bases and J by 1 base, with 4 bases between them. Per germline, CDR1 SGHNT and CDR2 YYREEE (reference sequence). Profiled with immunoSEQ multiplex PCR; TCRdb holds only in-frame clones, not every one. The sample has more than 110,000 clones; about 94% are singletons. This TCR derives from an adult in good health. This specimen was peripheral blood, taken on day 0 of AZD1222 vaccination. V and J are TRBV5-4 and TRBJ1-1, with D uncertain. In DNA, the CDR3 is TGTGCCAGCAGCTTGGACAGGAACACTGAAGCTTTCTTT. Its protein product is CASSLDRNTEAFF. Full variable domain (missing parts from reference TRBV5-4 and TRBJ1-1): ETGVTQSPTHLIKTRGQQVTLRCSSQSGHNTVSWYQQALGQGPQFIFQYYREEENGRGNFPPRFSGLQFPNYSSELNVNALELDDSALYLCASSLDRNTEAFFGQGTRLTVV.